A selection of T cell receptor beta chains follows, all from one sample in a study of beta chain features in type 1 diabetes. TCRdb's copy holds only in-frame clones and misses some; the assay was immunoSEQ multiplex PCR. The table shows roughly 240,000 clones, with roughly 15% occurring only once. The source material was naive CD4+ T cells from blood. The receptors were gathered from a woman between 35 and 50 years old in good health. CDR3s include the opening cysteine and the closing phenylalanine or tryptophan. A D gene is named only where the DNA matches it firmly. Not all rows give a size; the values are once, few, many and, for expanded clones, a class.

cdr3_length: 15; v_call: TRBV11-2; clone_size: few; j_call: TRBJ2-5; d_call: -; cdr3_aa: CASSLLSSARETQYF; cdr3_nt: TGTGCCAGCAGCTTATTAAGTTCAGCGCGCGAGACCCAGTACTTC
cdr3_length: 15; v_call: TRBV19; clone_size: few; j_call: TRBJ2-6; d_call: TRBD1; cdr3_aa: CASSLDRVGANVLTF; cdr3_nt: TGTGCCAGTAGTCTAGACAGGGTTGGGGCCAACGTCCTGACTTTC
cdr3_length: 16; v_call: TRBV5-8; clone_size: -; j_call: TRBJ2-1; d_call: TRBD2; cdr3_aa: CASSLYGGGLDNEQFF; cdr3_nt: TGTGCCAGCAGCTTGTACGGCGGGGGGCTTGACAATGAGCAGTTCTTC
cdr3_length: 15; v_call: TRBV21-1; clone_size: -; j_call: TRBJ1-5; d_call: -; cdr3_aa: CASSARTGPYQPQHF; cdr3_nt: TGTGCCAGCAGCGCCCGGACAGGGCCATATCAGCCCCAGCATTTT
cdr3_length: 14; v_call: TRBV6-5; clone_size: -; j_call: TRBJ1-1; d_call: -; cdr3_aa: CASSWRATNTEAFF; cdr3_nt: TGTGCCAGCAGTTGGCGGGCGACGAACACTGAAGCTTTCTTT
cdr3_length: 15; v_call: TRBV2; clone_size: few; j_call: TRBJ2-5; d_call: TRBD2; cdr3_aa: CASSEALAGTETQYF; cdr3_nt: TGTGCCAGCAGCGAAGCTCTAGCGGGGACGGAGACCCAGTACTTC
cdr3_length: 14; v_call: TRBV6-5; clone_size: -; j_call: TRBJ2-4; d_call: TRBD2; cdr3_aa: CATLRGSGGAMEYF; cdr3_nt: TGTGCCACCCTCAGAGGAAGCGGGGGGGCCATGGAGTACTTC
cdr3_length: 16; v_call: TRBV5-4; clone_size: -; j_call: TRBJ2-2; d_call: TRBD2; cdr3_aa: CASSPLAGGYTGELFF; cdr3_nt: TGTGCCAGCAGCCCTTTAGCGGGGGGGTACACCGGGGAGCTGTTTTTT
cdr3_length: 18; v_call: TRBV5-1; clone_size: -; j_call: TRBJ1-6; d_call: TRBD1; cdr3_aa: CASSLGQGGGPYNSPLHF; cdr3_nt: TGCGCCAGCAGCTTGGGACAGGGTGGAGGGCCCTATAATTCACCCCTCCACTTT
cdr3_length: 16; v_call: TRBV5-1; clone_size: few; j_call: TRBJ1-4; d_call: -; cdr3_aa: CASSLGGQGTNEKLFF; cdr3_nt: TGCGCCAGCAGCTTGGGAGGGCAAGGGACTAATGAAAAACTGTTTTTT
cdr3_length: 19; v_call: TRBV19; clone_size: few; j_call: TRBJ1-1; d_call: -; cdr3_aa: CASSHLPGLGFGENTEAFF; cdr3_nt: TGTGCCAGTAGCCATCTTCCGGGGTTGGGTTTCGGGGAAAACACTGAAGCTTTCTTT
cdr3_length: 15; v_call: TRBV23-1; clone_size: few; j_call: TRBJ2-5; d_call: -; cdr3_aa: CASSLGPGGKETQYF; cdr3_nt: TGCGCCAGCAGTCTCGGGCCTGGAGGAAAAGAGACCCAGTACTTC
cdr3_length: 14; v_call: TRBV12-5; clone_size: few; j_call: TRBJ1-1; d_call: TRBD1; cdr3_aa: CASGLGGQVPEAFF; cdr3_nt: TGTGCTAGTGGTTTGGGAGGACAGGTACCTGAAGCTTTCTTT
cdr3_length: 19; v_call: TRBV18; clone_size: -; j_call: TRBJ1-5; d_call: -; cdr3_aa: CASSRGGTLLQGSRQPQHF; cdr3_nt: TGTGCCAGCTCCCGGGGAGGGACTTTGTTACAGGGATCAAGACAGCCCCAGCATTTT
cdr3_length: 15; v_call: TRBV28; clone_size: -; j_call: TRBJ1-6; d_call: -; cdr3_aa: CASSLTGSYNSPLHF; cdr3_nt: TGTGCCAGCAGTTTAACAGGCTCCTATAATTCACCCCTCCACTTT
cdr3_length: 16; v_call: TRBV7-2; clone_size: few; j_call: TRBJ2-1; d_call: TRBD1; cdr3_aa: CASSPRPGTVYNEQFF; cdr3_nt: TGTGCCAGCAGCCCCCGCCCAGGGACAGTATACAATGAGCAGTTCTTC
cdr3_length: 16; v_call: TRBV18; clone_size: few; j_call: TRBJ2-7; d_call: -; cdr3_aa: CASSPPGRGFSYEQYF; cdr3_nt: TGTGCCAGCTCACCACCGGGTCGGGGGTTCTCCTACGAGCAGTACTTC
cdr3_length: 14; v_call: TRBV7-6; clone_size: few; j_call: TRBJ2-5; d_call: TRBD2; cdr3_aa: CASSKAGAGVSQYF; cdr3_nt: TGTGCCAGCAGCAAAGCCGGAGCGGGGGTTTCCCAGTACTTC
cdr3_length: 16; v_call: TRBV4-1; clone_size: few; j_call: TRBJ1-6; d_call: -; cdr3_aa: CASSQDGGRLRSPLHF; cdr3_nt: TGCGCCAGCAGCCAAGATGGTGGCAGGTTACGCTCACCCCTCCACTTT
cdr3_length: 15; v_call: TRBV18; clone_size: -; j_call: TRBJ2-3; d_call: -; cdr3_aa: CASSPEGGSTDTQYF; cdr3_nt: TGTGCCAGCTCACCAGAAGGGGGTTCCACAGATACGCAGTATTTT
cdr3_length: 14; v_call: TRBV6-4; clone_size: -; j_call: TRBJ1-1; d_call: -; cdr3_aa: CASSDRLRGTEAFF; cdr3_nt: TGTGCCAGCAGTGACAGACTTAGGGGGACTGAAGCTTTCTTT
cdr3_length: 14; v_call: TRBV11-2; clone_size: -; j_call: TRBJ1-6; d_call: -; cdr3_aa: CASSWVGDNSPLHF; cdr3_nt: TGTGCCAGCAGCTGGGTCGGGGATAATTCACCCCTCCACTTT
cdr3_length: 17; v_call: TRBV15; clone_size: few; j_call: TRBJ2-7; d_call: TRBD2; cdr3_aa: CATSRGRTGLGAYEQYF; cdr3_nt: TGTGCCACCAGCAGAGGTAGAACGGGACTAGGAGCCTACGAGCAGTACTTC
cdr3_length: 19; v_call: TRBV5-1; clone_size: -; j_call: TRBJ1-6; d_call: TRBD1; cdr3_aa: CASRKRQGASANNNSPLHF; cdr3_nt: TGCGCCAGCAGAAAAAGACAGGGGGCATCGGCTAATAATAATTCACCCCTCCACTTT
cdr3_length: 13; v_call: TRBV6-5; clone_size: -; j_call: TRBJ2-5; d_call: -; cdr3_aa: CASSYSREETQYF; cdr3_nt: TGTGCCAGCAGTTACTCCAGGGAAGAGACCCAGTACTTC
cdr3_length: 11; v_call: TRBV14; clone_size: few; j_call: TRBJ1-1; d_call: -; cdr3_aa: CASSQVAEAFF; cdr3_nt: TGTGCCAGCAGCCAAGTCGCTGAAGCTTTCTTT
cdr3_length: 17; v_call: TRBV5-4; clone_size: -; j_call: TRBJ1-2; d_call: -; cdr3_aa: CASSLEQTRPPNYGYTF; cdr3_nt: TGTGCCAGCAGCTTGGAACAGACCAGGCCTCCTAACTATGGCTACACCTTC
cdr3_length: 13; v_call: TRBV2; clone_size: few; j_call: TRBJ2-4; d_call: TRBD1; cdr3_aa: CASNQGGTGALYF; cdr3_nt: TGTGCCAGCAATCAAGGGGGGACAGGGGCTTTGTACTTC
cdr3_length: 13; v_call: TRBV10-3; clone_size: few; j_call: TRBJ1-2; d_call: TRBD1; cdr3_aa: CAISGGQGTGYTF; cdr3_nt: TGTGCCATCAGTGGCGGACAGGGGACTGGCTACACCTTC
cdr3_length: 15; v_call: TRBV4-3; clone_size: -; j_call: TRBJ2-1; d_call: TRBD2; cdr3_aa: CASSQEGTSNNEQFF; cdr3_nt: TGCGCCAGCAGCCAAGAAGGGACTAGTAACAATGAGCAGTTCTTC
cdr3_length: 14; v_call: TRBV6-5; clone_size: -; j_call: TRBJ1-2; d_call: TRBD1; cdr3_aa: CASRTGQGTNGYTF; cdr3_nt: TGTGCCAGCAGGACGGGACAGGGGACCAATGGCTACACCTTC
cdr3_length: 14; v_call: TRBV2; clone_size: few; j_call: TRBJ1-2; d_call: -; cdr3_aa: CASSLWGRVPGYTF; cdr3_nt: TGTGCCAGCAGTCTCTGGGGGAGGGTCCCTGGCTACACCTTC
cdr3_length: 15; v_call: TRBV5-1; clone_size: few; j_call: TRBJ2-7; d_call: TRBD1; cdr3_aa: CASSPDRVSSYEQYF; cdr3_nt: TGCGCCAGCAGCCCTGACAGGGTCTCCTCCTACGAGCAGTACTTC
cdr3_length: 17; v_call: TRBV27; clone_size: -; j_call: TRBJ1-2; d_call: TRBD1; cdr3_aa: CASSLRQGLRANYGYTF; cdr3_nt: TGTGCCAGCAGTTTGAGACAGGGTTTGAGGGCTAACTATGGCTACACCTTC
cdr3_length: 13; v_call: TRBV29-1; clone_size: few; j_call: TRBJ1-4; d_call: TRBD1; cdr3_aa: CSVRGRGREKLFF; cdr3_nt: TGCAGCGTCCGGGGCAGGGGGCGTGAAAAACTGTTTTTT
cdr3_length: 17; v_call: TRBV9; clone_size: -; j_call: TRBJ2-4; d_call: -; cdr3_aa: CASSVEPSGVGKNIQYF; cdr3_nt: TGTGCCAGCAGCGTAGAGCCCTCCGGGGTGGGCAAAAACATTCAGTACTTC
cdr3_length: 13; v_call: TRBV29-1; clone_size: -; j_call: TRBJ2-7; d_call: TRBD2; cdr3_aa: CSVKSAGVNEQYF; cdr3_nt: TGCAGCGTTAAGAGCGCGGGGGTTAACGAGCAGTACTTC
cdr3_length: 13; v_call: TRBV11-2; clone_size: few; j_call: TRBJ2-3; d_call: -; cdr3_aa: CASSSGGRDTQYF; cdr3_nt: TGTGCCAGCAGCAGCGGTGGACGAGATACGCAGTATTTT
cdr3_length: 13; v_call: TRBV7-9; clone_size: many; j_call: TRBJ1-2; d_call: TRBD1; cdr3_aa: CASSTGQAYGYTF; cdr3_nt: TGTGCCAGCAGCACAGGACAGGCCTATGGCTACACCTTC
cdr3_length: 16; v_call: TRBV9; clone_size: few; j_call: TRBJ2-2; d_call: TRBD2; cdr3_aa: CASSVVGGGNTGELFF; cdr3_nt: TGTGCCAGCAGCGTAGTTGGGGGGGGTAACACCGGGGAGCTGTTTTTT
cdr3_length: 14; v_call: TRBV10-3; clone_size: few; j_call: TRBJ2-1; d_call: TRBD1; cdr3_aa: CAISTGGVPTEQFF; cdr3_nt: TGTGCCATCAGTACAGGGGGCGTACCGACTGAGCAGTTCTTC
cdr3_length: 15; v_call: TRBV6-5; clone_size: few; j_call: TRBJ2-2; d_call: TRBD1; cdr3_aa: CASTTGGPNTGELFF; cdr3_nt: TGTGCCAGCACAACAGGGGGCCCGAACACCGGGGAGCTGTTTTTT
cdr3_length: 14; v_call: TRBV7-2; clone_size: few; j_call: TRBJ2-7; d_call: -; cdr3_aa: CASSPHRDFGEQYF; cdr3_nt: TGTGCCAGCAGCCCGCACAGGGATTTCGGGGAGCAGTACTTC
cdr3_length: 16; v_call: TRBV5-1; clone_size: -; j_call: TRBJ2-7; d_call: TRBD2; cdr3_aa: CASSAGGRPIYYEQYF; cdr3_nt: TGCGCCAGCAGCGCCGGGGGGAGACCAATCTACTATGAGCAGTACTTC
cdr3_length: 13; v_call: TRBV6-5; clone_size: few; j_call: TRBJ1-5; d_call: -; cdr3_aa: CASSSRALGAQHF; cdr3_nt: TGTGCCAGCAGTTCCCGGGCCCTAGGGGCCCAGCATTTT
cdr3_length: 16; v_call: TRBV7-2; clone_size: -; j_call: TRBJ2-2; d_call: TRBD2; cdr3_aa: CASSDPSGGWIGELFF; cdr3_nt: TGTGCCAGCAGCGACCCTAGCGGGGGGTGGATCGGGGAGCTGTTTTTT
cdr3_length: 18; v_call: TRBV11-2; clone_size: -; j_call: TRBJ2-3; d_call: TRBD2; cdr3_aa: CASSLARTSGGVGDTQYF; cdr3_nt: TGTGCCAGCAGCTTAGCCCGGACTAGCGGGGGGGTCGGGGATACGCAGTATTTT
cdr3_length: 14; v_call: TRBV7-2; clone_size: few; j_call: TRBJ2-1; d_call: TRBD2; cdr3_aa: CASSPGLAKGEQFF; cdr3_nt: TGTGCCAGCAGCCCAGGACTAGCGAAGGGTGAGCAGTTCTTC
cdr3_length: 16; v_call: TRBV27; clone_size: -; j_call: TRBJ1-1; d_call: -; cdr3_aa: CASSLVRGVADTEAFF; cdr3_nt: TGTGCCAGCAGTTTAGTCAGGGGAGTGGCGGACACTGAAGCTTTCTTT
cdr3_length: 16; v_call: TRBV6-6; clone_size: -; j_call: TRBJ2-3; d_call: TRBD2; cdr3_aa: CASSNVLAAKADTQYF; cdr3_nt: TGTGCCAGCAGCAATGTCCTAGCGGCTAAGGCAGATACGCAGTATTTT
cdr3_length: 15; v_call: TRBV7-2; clone_size: few; j_call: TRBJ2-1; d_call: -; cdr3_aa: CASSLGGLDFNEQFF; cdr3_nt: TGTGCCAGCAGCTTAGGCGGGCTAGATTTCAATGAGCAGTTCTTC
cdr3_length: 14; v_call: TRBV6-1; clone_size: -; j_call: TRBJ2-7; d_call: TRBD2; cdr3_aa: CATSRTGTSYEQYF; cdr3_nt: TGTGCCACCTCTCGCACCGGGACTAGCTACGAGCAGTACTTC
cdr3_length: 14; v_call: TRBV5-1; clone_size: many; j_call: TRBJ2-7; d_call: -; cdr3_aa: CASSGGQSNYEQYF; cdr3_nt: TGCGCCAGCAGCGGCGGACAGAGTAACTACGAGCAGTACTTC
cdr3_length: 14; v_call: TRBV5-1; clone_size: few; j_call: TRBJ1-2; d_call: TRBD1; cdr3_aa: CASSFGTGGGGYTF; cdr3_nt: TGCGCCAGCAGCTTCGGGACAGGGGGTGGAGGCTACACCTTC
cdr3_length: 14; v_call: TRBV29-1; clone_size: few; j_call: TRBJ2-7; d_call: -; cdr3_aa: CSVKWSGLPYEQYF; cdr3_nt: TGCAGCGTTAAATGGTCAGGGCTTCCCTACGAGCAGTACTTC
cdr3_length: 14; v_call: TRBV5-1; clone_size: few; j_call: TRBJ2-3; d_call: -; cdr3_aa: CASSSLLRTDTQYF; cdr3_nt: TGCGCCAGCAGCTCCCTACTCCGGACAGATACGCAGTATTTT
cdr3_length: 15; v_call: TRBV15; clone_size: few; j_call: TRBJ1-2; d_call: -; cdr3_aa: CATSRDGQRYYGYTF; cdr3_nt: TGTGCCACCAGCAGAGATGGACAGAGATACTATGGCTACACCTTC
cdr3_length: 17; v_call: TRBV2; clone_size: few; j_call: TRBJ2-5; d_call: TRBD2; cdr3_aa: CASSEIWKRGGGETQYF; cdr3_nt: TGTGCCAGCAGTGAAATCTGGAAGCGGGGTGGGGGAGAGACCCAGTACTTC
cdr3_length: 19; v_call: TRBV23-1; clone_size: few; j_call: TRBJ2-5; d_call: TRBD1; cdr3_aa: CASRGTGGGMMSHQETQYF; cdr3_nt: TGCGCCAGCAGGGGGACAGGGGGCGGCATGATGAGCCACCAAGAGACCCAGTACTTC
cdr3_length: 15; v_call: TRBV5-4; clone_size: -; j_call: TRBJ2-2; d_call: -; cdr3_aa: CASSLAAGGTGELFF; cdr3_nt: TGTGCCAGCAGCTTGGCGGCGGGTGGCACCGGGGAGCTGTTTTTT